This is a list of T cell receptor beta chains from one sample in a study of tumor and adjacent non-tumor tissue in lung cancer. In TCRdb, the multiplex PCR reads were re-called with MiXCR into one record per CDR3 protein. This table has approximately 79,000 distinct CDR3 sequences, 72% appearing once. The sequenced sample was lung tumor tissue. The receptors originated from a woman in her forties with non-small cell lung cancer. Both conserved end residues are part of each CDR3. Each record gives: CDR3 length, J gene, V gene, clone size, D gene, CDR3 protein, CDR3 DNA. The D gene is left open where the match is weak. Clone size is stated in some rows and not others, as once, few, many or a class when expanded.

13 TRBJ2-2 TRBV5-4 once NA CHSSLDEPGELFF TGTCACAGCAGCTTGGATGAACCCGGGGAGCTGTTTTTT
17 TRBJ2-2 TRBV5-1 NA NA CASSFVRTDENTEELFF TGCGCCAGCAGCTTTGTAAGGACAGACGAGAACACCGAGGAGCTGTTTTTT
14 TRBJ1-1 TRBV29-1 NA NA CSIRSRGRGTEAFF TGCAGCATACGATCTAGAGGGCGCGGCACTGAAGCTTTCTTT
13 TRBJ2-7 TRBV10-2 NA TRBD1 CAIGSDRGNKQYF TGCGCCATCGGTTCGGACAGGGGCAACAAGCAGTACTTC
12 TRBJ1-2 TRBV10-2 NA NA CASGQGRYGYMF TGCGCCAGTGGGCAGGGACGCTATGGCTACATGTTC
14 TRBJ2-5 TRBV10-3 NA NA CTTVESPGTETQYF TGTACCACTGTCGAATCTCCAGGGACAGAGACCCAGTACTTC
13 TRBJ2-3 TRBV10-3 NA NA CAIRSGLTDTQYF TGTGCCATCAGGAGCGGACTCACAGATACGCAGTATTTT
14 TRBJ1-1 TRBV9 few NA CASSVGGGGTEAFF TGTGCCAGCAGCGTAGGTGGGGGAGGGACTGAAGCTTTCTTT
12 TRBJ1-1 TRBV11-2 NA NA CARSNSGLEAFF TGCGCCAGAAGCAATTCGGGGTTGGAAGCTTTCTTT
13 TRBJ1-6 TRBV5-5 medium-sized TRBD1 CASSGQGGSPLHF TGTGCCAGCAGTGGACAGGGGGGTTCACCCCTCCACTTT
15 TRBJ1-3 TRBV6-5 NA NA CTSTPRQSVINTIYF TGTACCAGCACTCCCAGGCAGAGTGTCATCAACACCATATATTTT
18 TRBJ2-2 TRBV11-2 NA TRBD2 CASGFLGSGRANTRELFF TGTGCCAGCGGGTTTCTGGGTAGCGGGAGGGCCAACACCAGGGAGCTGTTTTTT
17 TRBJ2-5 TRBV4-2 many TRBD2 CASSREGGLAGEETQYF TGTGCCAGCAGCCGAGAGGGTGGGCTAGCGGGAGAAGAGACCCAGTACTTC
13 TRBJ1-2 TRBV20-1 few NA CSARVQRNYGYTF TGCAGTGCTAGGGTGCAGCGCAACTATGGCTACACCTTC
15 TRBJ2-7 TRBV6-5 once TRBD1 CASSLTRTGSYEQYF TGTGCCAGCAGTTTAACCAGGACAGGATCCTACGAGCAGTACTTC
14 TRBJ2-7 TRBV11-1 NA NA CTSGVHGGVYEQYF TGTACCAGCGGTGTGCATGGCGGAGTATACGAGCAGTACTTC
14 TRBJ2-7 TRBV4-1 NA NA CASSQEAGTYGQYF TGCGCCAGCAGCCAGGAGGCTGGAACCTACGGGCAGTACTTC
15 TRBJ2-1 TRBV5-1 NA TRBD1 CASSFRGQGNNEQFF TGCGCCAGTTCTTTCAGGGGACAGGGGAACAATGAGCAGTTCTTC
14 TRBJ1-5 TRBV6-5 NA NA CASGPRDALQPQHF TGTGCCAGCGGCCCCCGGGACGCTCTACAGCCTCAGCATTTT
12 TRBJ2-5 TRBV20-1 NA NA CREDGPRGTQSF TGCAGAGAGGACGGACCCCGAGGGACCCAGTCCTTC
16 TRBJ2-7 TRBV29-1 NA NA CSAARTSGKRVYELYF TGCAGCGCCGCCCGCACTAGTGGGAAGAGAGTCTACGAGCTGTACTTC
14 TRBJ2-5 TRBV4-2 NA NA CASSPAFEQETQYF TGTGCCAGCAGCCCAGCCTTTGAACAAGAGACGCAGTACTTC
15 TRBJ2-5 TRBV6-6 NA TRBD2 CASSYDSGGSQSQNF TGTGCCAGCAGTTACGATTCGGGGGGGAGTCAGAGCCAGAACTTC
12 TRBJ1-2 TRBV12-3/TRBV12-4 NA NA CASRRYQDGYTF TGTGCCAGCAGGAGGTACCAGGATGGTTACACCTTC
12 TRBJ1-1 TRBV7-8 NA NA CASSCLQVQAFF TGTGCCAGCAGTTGCCTACAGGTTCAAGCTTTCTTT
14 TRBJ1-5 TRBV20-1 many NA CSARDREGTQPQHF TGCAGTGCTAGAGATCGGGAAGGGACACAGCCCCAGCATTTT
16 TRBJ1-6 TRBV5-1 NA NA CASSLTDGSYNPPLHF TGCGCCAGCAGCTTAACGGATGGATCCTATAATCCACCCCTCCACTTT
16 TRBJ2-5 TRBV5-1 few TRBD1 CASSFLGTGGSETQYF TGCGCCAGCAGCTTTTTAGGGACAGGGGGATCCGAGACCCAGTACTTC
15 TRBJ1-5 TRBV6-6 NA TRBD1 CASSYGQANGQPQHF TGTGCTAGCAGTTACGGACAGGCCAATGGTCAGCCCCAGCATTTT
14 TRBJ2-1 TRBV10-3 NA NA CAIKGTSVAGEQFF TGTGCCATTAAAGGGACCAGCGTGGCCGGTGAACAGTTCTTC
16 TRBJ1-1 TRBV20-1 NA NA CSARDRLFLEDTEAFF TGCAGTGCTAGAGATCGACTTTTTTTGGAAGACACTGAAGCTTTCTTT
14 TRBJ1-2 TRBV11-2 few NA CAGSATQGNYGYTF TGTGCCGGCAGCGCGACCCAGGGGAACTATGGCTACACCTTC
11 TRBJ2-7 TRBV11-2 NA NA CASRNSYEKYF TGTGCCAGCAGAAATAGTTACGAGAAGTACTTC
15 TRBJ2-1 TRBV4-1 NA TRBD2 CASTQGLACSPEQLF TGCGCCAGCACCCAGGGACTAGCGTGCAGTCCGGAGCAGTTATTC
14 TRBJ2-2 TRBV20-1 many TRBD1 CSARNQGATGELFF TGCAGTGCTAGAAACCAGGGGGCGACCGGGGAGCTGTTTTTT
15 TRBJ2-3 TRBV7-8 NA TRBD1 CTSSLVGQGRDTQYF TGTACCAGCAGCTTAGTGGGACAGGGAAGGGATACGCAGTATTTC
15 TRBJ2-3 TRBV11-2 once NA CVSSLGVIGPGTQYF TGTGTCAGCAGCTTGGGAGTTATAGGGCCGGGTACGCAGTATTTT
15 TRBJ2-1 TRBV20-1 NA TRBD2 CCARGISGIYNEQFF TGCTGTGCTAGGGGTATTAGCGGGATCTACAATGAGCAGTTCTTC
13 TRBJ1-1 TRBV6-2/TRBV6-3 NA NA CTSSYQQNTETLF TGTACCAGCAGTTACCAGCAGAACACTGAAACTCTCTTT
16 TRBJ2-3 TRBV4-2 NA TRBD2 CASSRTSGGVTDTQCF TGTGCTAGCAGCCGGACTAGCGGGGGGGTTACAGATACGCAGTGTTTT
15 TRBJ2-1 TRBV5-1 NA TRBD2 CASSLGLAGYNEQLF TGCGCCAGCAGCTTGGGGCTAGCGGGGTACAATGAGCAGCTCTTC
14 TRBJ2-5 TRBV7-9 NA NA CASSMSGTRETQYF TGTGCCAGCAGCATGTCCGGGACCCGAGAGACCCAGTACTTC
13 TRBJ2-5 TRBV11-2 once NA CASSPGARETHYF TGTGCCAGTAGCCCGGGGGCGCGAGAGACCCACTATTTC
15 TRBJ2-1 TRBV11-2 NA TRBD2 CASNLDLSGGIEQFF TGTGCCAGCAACTTAGATCTCAGCGGGGGGATTGAACAGTTCTTC
15 TRBJ2-2 TRBV11-1 once TRBD1 CASSKRYRGPWELFF TGTGCCAGCAGCAAAAGGTACAGGGGGCCCTGGGAGCTGTTTTTT
15 TRBJ2-3 TRBV2 NA TRBD2 CASSDASSGKNTQYF TGTGCCAGCAGTGATGCGTCTAGCGGGAAGAATACGCAGTATTTT
13 TRBJ1-1 TRBV13 NA NA CVSSPQVPTEAFF TGTGTCAGCAGCCCACAGGTTCCCACTGAAGCTTTCTTT
14 TRBJ2-5 TRBV5-4 medium-sized NA CASSLGLAGETQYF TGTGCCAGCAGCTTGGGCCTAGCTGGAGAGACCCAGTACTTC
15 TRBJ2-5 TRBV6-5 few TRBD1 CASSGRDRGGETQYF TGTGCCAGCAGTGGGCGGGACAGGGGGGGTGAGACCCAGTACTTC
17 TRBJ2-6 TRBV5-1 NA TRBD1 CTSSLGDRVSGANVLTF TGCACCAGCAGCTTGGGTGACAGGGTCTCTGGGGCCAATGTCCTGACTTTC
14 TRBJ2-7 TRBV5-1 many TRBD1 CASKPGQGLYEQYF TGCGCCAGCAAGCCGGGACAGGGTCTCTACGAGCAGTACTTC
15 TRBJ2-7 TRBV5-1 NA TRBD1 CASSFRQGGVEEKYF TGCGCCAGCAGCTTCCGACAGGGGGGAGTCGAGGAGAAGTACTTC
19 TRBJ2-3 TRBV4-2 NA TRBD2 CASSQDRTSGIHGAETQYF TGTGCCAGCAGCCAAGATAGGACTAGCGGGATCCATGGCGCAGAAACGCAGTATTTT